These 9 T cell receptor beta chains originate from one sample sequenced in a study of shared clonotypes between healthy human individuals. The repertoire was sequenced with immunoSEQ multiplex PCR; TCRdb's copy has only in-frame clones and lacks some. This sample has hundreds of thousands of clones, with over 65% found just once. Material for sequencing was memory CD4+ T cells sorted from blood. Stated subset: CD45RA-negative fraction. These receptors were taken from a woman in her 30s in good health.

This clone turned up a few times. This sequence joins TRBV19 and TRBJ1-6, with TRBD1 matching over 10 bases. From germline, CDR1 is LNHDA and CDR2 SQIVND (reference sequence). V gave up 9 bases and J gave up 7 bases; unmatched junction bases: 3. The CDR3 sequence is 13 residues long. The CDR3 loop reads CAREDRGNSPLHF. In nucleotides, the CDR3 is TGTGCCAGGGAGGACAGGGGGAATTCACCCCTCCACTTT.

This clone was seen only a few times. CDR3 nucleotide sequence: TGTGCCAGCAGTCTCAAAGGGGGGGGCTATGGCTACACCTTC. As protein: CASSLKGGGYGYTF. The J gene is TRBJ1-2, the V gene TRBV6-5; D might be TRBD1 (6 bases). The germline V gene has CDR1 MNHEY and CDR2 SVGAGI. Trimming removed 5 bases at V and 4 bases at J, with 14 bases between. This CDR3 contains 14 residues.

The V call is TRBV27, the J call TRBJ2-2, with TRBD2 matching over 12 bases. V lost 5 bases to trimming and J lost 6 bases; unmatched junction nucleotides: 7. CDR3 size: 16 residues. In germline, CDR1 is MNHEY, CDR2 SMNVEV (reference sequence). In DNA, the CDR3 is TGTGCCAGCAGTGTTCCTAGCGGGAGGGCCTCCGGGGAGCTGTTTTTT. Translation: CASSVPSGRASGELFF.

The V gene is TRBV4-1, the J gene TRBJ2-5, with a possible D match to TRBD2 (5 bases). The V and J ends lost 2 bases and 3 bases respectively, with 10 bases between them. The CDR3 sequence is 14 residues long. Germline assignment: CDR1 MGHRA and CDR2 YSYEKL. CDR3 DNA sequence: TGCGCCAGCAGCCAATTTGACTATAAAGAGACCCAGTACTTC. As protein: CASSQFDYKETQYF.

This clone appeared once. This chain links TRBV28 with TRBJ1-4; D unclear. This CDR3 comprises 12 residues. The V end was cut by 5 bases, the J end by 7 bases, with 8 bases between. Per the germline V gene, CDR1 is MDHEN and CDR2 is SYDVKM. The CDR3 region has the DNA TGTGCCAGCAGTGGTGGGAGTGAAAAACTGTTTTTT. This codes for CASSGGSEKLFF. The full variable domain, in which reference TRBV28 and TRBJ1-4 provide the parts outside the CDR3, is DVKVTQSSRYLVKRTGEKVFLECVQDMDHENMFWYRQDPGLGLRLIYFSYDVKMKEKGDIPEGYSVSREKKERFSLILESASTNQTSMYLCASSGGSEKLFFGSGTQLSVL.

Only one count was recorded for this clone. The chain carries TRBV30 and TRBJ2-5; tentative D call: TRBD2 (5 bases). The CDR3 length is 12 residues. Germline V gives CDR1 GTSNPN, CDR2 SVGIG (reference sequence). The V end lost 6 bases, the J end lost 7 bases, and 15 bases lay between the germline ends. The DNA of the CDR3 is TGTGCCTGTTCCCTCGGGGTAGGGACCCAGTACTTC. Amino acids: CACSLGVGTQYF.

The chain carries TRBV18 and TRBJ1-2; possible D gene TRBD1, 5 bases. This CDR3 spans 15 amino acids. Germline-derived CDR1 and CDR2 are KGHSH and LQKENI. The V end was cut by 3 bases, the J end by 4 bases, with 15 bases between. CDR3: CASSPPGRGVYGYTF. Here the CDR3 DNA reads TGTGCCAGCTCACCTCCTGGGAGAGGGGTCTATGGCTACACCTTC.

The chain couples TRBV19 to TRBJ2-2; a possible D gene is TRBD2 (5 bases). Trimming removed 2 bases from V and 0 bases from J, with 10 bases in between. Germline assignment: CDR1 LNHDA and CDR2 SQIVND (reference sequence). The CDR3 sequence is 16 residues long. The DNA of the CDR3 is TGTGCCAGTAGTATAAGGAGGCGGTCGAACACCGGGGAGCTGTTTTTT. Its translation: CASSIRRRSNTGELFF.

CDR3 loop: CASSQDEGLIYEQYF. CDR3 coding DNA: TGCGCCAGCAGCCAAGACGAGGGTCTGATCTACGAGCAGTACTTC. The chain links TRBV4-1 to TRBJ2-7; possibly TRBD2 for D (5 bases). Germline V gene lookup returns CDR1 MGHRA and CDR2 YSYEKL. Deletions cut 0 bases from V and 3 bases from J, with 12 bases between. This CDR3 has 15 amino acids.